The source of this TCR beta chain is a study of shared clonotypes between healthy human individuals. Study-level background: The study drew on two women and a few men aged 18 to 49 as donors. Donors had three CD4 naive, three CD4 memory, two CD8 naive and one CD8 memory plate apiece.

Sequencing used immunoSEQ multiplex PCR; TCRdb keeps in-frame clones, though not all of them. The table lists millions of clones, 85% to 95% of them singletons. CD45RO-negative cells were positively selected for CCR7, leaving out terminally differentiated effector memory CD45RA+ cells. In the case of this clone: Its antigen is not known.

Points from the study as a whole: Clonotype sharing among donors, it was expected, would be affected by sequencing depth. Clonotype sharing across four donors was observed for about 5.2% of naive CD4 clonotypes.

In germline, CDR1 is SGHKS, CDR2 YYEKEE (reference sequence). This CDR3 region has 19 residues. V was shortened by 2 bases and J by 0 bases, with 18 bases between the two germline ends. Sequencing was performed on naive CD8+ T cells from PBMCs. The V call is TRBV5-5, the J call TRBJ2-6; possible D gene TRBD1, 5 bases. The clonotype comes from a man aged 18-30 years in good health. Some clones in this sample may be carry-over from other donors' samples. The CDR3 DNA reads TGTGCCAGCAGCTTAACCCCGCGTCAGGGCCTCTCTGGGGCCAACGTCCTGACTTTC. The encoded protein is CASSLTPRQGLSGANVLTF.